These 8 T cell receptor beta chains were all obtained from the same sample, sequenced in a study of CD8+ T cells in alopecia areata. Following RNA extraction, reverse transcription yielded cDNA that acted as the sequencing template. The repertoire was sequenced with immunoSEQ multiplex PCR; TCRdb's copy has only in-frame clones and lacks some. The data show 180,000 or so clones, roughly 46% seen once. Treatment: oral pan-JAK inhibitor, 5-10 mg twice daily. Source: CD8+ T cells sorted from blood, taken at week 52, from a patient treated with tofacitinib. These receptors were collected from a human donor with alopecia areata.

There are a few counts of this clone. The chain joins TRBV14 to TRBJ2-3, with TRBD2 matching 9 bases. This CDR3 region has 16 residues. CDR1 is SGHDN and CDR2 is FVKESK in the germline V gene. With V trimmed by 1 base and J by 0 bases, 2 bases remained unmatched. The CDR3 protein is CASSQVTSGSTDTQYF. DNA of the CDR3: TGTGCCAGCAGCCAAGTAACTAGCGGGAGCACAGATACGCAGTATTTT.

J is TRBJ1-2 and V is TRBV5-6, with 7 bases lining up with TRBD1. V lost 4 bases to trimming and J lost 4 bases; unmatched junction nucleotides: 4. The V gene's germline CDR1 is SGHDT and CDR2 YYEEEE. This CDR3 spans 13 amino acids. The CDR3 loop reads CASSAGQLYGYTF. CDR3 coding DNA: TGTGCCAGCAGCGCGGGACAGCTCTATGGCTACACCTTC.

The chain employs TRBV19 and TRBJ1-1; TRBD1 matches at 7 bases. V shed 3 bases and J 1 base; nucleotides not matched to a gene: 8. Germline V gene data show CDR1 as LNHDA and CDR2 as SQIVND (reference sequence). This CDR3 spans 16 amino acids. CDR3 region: CASSIPTGTANTEAFF. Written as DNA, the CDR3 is TGTGCCAGTAGTATCCCCACCGGGACAGCGAACACTGAAGCTTTCTTT.

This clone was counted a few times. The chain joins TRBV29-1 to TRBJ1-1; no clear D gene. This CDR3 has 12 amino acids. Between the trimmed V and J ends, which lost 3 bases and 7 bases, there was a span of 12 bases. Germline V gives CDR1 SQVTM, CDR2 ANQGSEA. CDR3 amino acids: CSVEGMSGEAFF. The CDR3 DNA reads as TGCAGCGTTGAGGGGATGAGTGGTGAAGCTTTCTTT.

CDR3 sequence (DNA): TGTGCCACCTCGACTAGCGGGGGAGCCAAAAACATTCAGTACTTC. It is translated as CATSTSGGAKNIQYF. V and J are TRBV27 and TRBJ2-4, with TRBD2 matching 12 bases. This CDR3 contains 15 residues. Trimming at V came to 10 bases and at J to 0 bases, leaving 4 bases not matched to a gene. CDR1 MNHEY and CDR2 SMNVEV come from the germline V gene (reference sequence).

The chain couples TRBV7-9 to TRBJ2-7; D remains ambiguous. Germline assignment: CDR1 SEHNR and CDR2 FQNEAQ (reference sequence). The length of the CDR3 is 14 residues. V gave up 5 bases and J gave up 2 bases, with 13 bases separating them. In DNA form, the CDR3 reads TGTGCCAGCAGCCCGACATCACGAACCTACGAGCAGTACTTC. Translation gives CASSPTSRTYEQYF.

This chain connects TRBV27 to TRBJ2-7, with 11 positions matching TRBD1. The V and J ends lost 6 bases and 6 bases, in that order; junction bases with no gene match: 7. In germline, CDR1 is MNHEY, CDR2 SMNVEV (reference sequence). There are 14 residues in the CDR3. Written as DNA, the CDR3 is TGTGCCAGCAGCCTGGACAGGGGGCAGGGCGAGCAGTACTTC. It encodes CASSLDRGQGEQYF.

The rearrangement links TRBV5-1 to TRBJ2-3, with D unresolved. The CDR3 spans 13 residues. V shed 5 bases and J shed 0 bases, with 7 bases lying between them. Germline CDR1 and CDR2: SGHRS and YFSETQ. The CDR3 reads CASRTVSTDTQYF. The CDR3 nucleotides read TGCGCCAGCAGGACGGTTAGCACAGATACGCAGTATTTT. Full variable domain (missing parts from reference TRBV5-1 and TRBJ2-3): KAGVTQTPRYLIKTRGQQVTLSCSPISGHRSVSWYQQTPGQGLQFLFEYFSETQRNKGNFPGRFSGRQFSNSRSEMNVSTLELGDSALYLCASRTVSTDTQYFGPGTRLTVL.